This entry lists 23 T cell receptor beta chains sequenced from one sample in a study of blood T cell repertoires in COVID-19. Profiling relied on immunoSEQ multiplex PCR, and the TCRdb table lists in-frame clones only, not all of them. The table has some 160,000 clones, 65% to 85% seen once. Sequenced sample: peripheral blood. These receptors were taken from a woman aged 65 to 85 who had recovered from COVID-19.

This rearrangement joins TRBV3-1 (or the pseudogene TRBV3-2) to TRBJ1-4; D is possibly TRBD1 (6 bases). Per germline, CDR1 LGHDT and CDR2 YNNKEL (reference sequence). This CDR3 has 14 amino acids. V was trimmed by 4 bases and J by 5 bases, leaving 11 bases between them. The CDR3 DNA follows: TGTGCCAGCAGCCGGGGGCCGGGGAATGAAAAACTGTTTTTT. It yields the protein CASSRGPGNEKLFF.

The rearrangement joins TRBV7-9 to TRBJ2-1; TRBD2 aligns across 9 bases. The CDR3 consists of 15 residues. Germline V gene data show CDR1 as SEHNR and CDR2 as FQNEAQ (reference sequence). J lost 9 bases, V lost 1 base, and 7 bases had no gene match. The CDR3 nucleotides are TGTGCCAGCAGCTTAGGGTTAGCGGGAGTTGCTGAGCAGTTCTTC. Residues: CASSLGLAGVAEQFF.

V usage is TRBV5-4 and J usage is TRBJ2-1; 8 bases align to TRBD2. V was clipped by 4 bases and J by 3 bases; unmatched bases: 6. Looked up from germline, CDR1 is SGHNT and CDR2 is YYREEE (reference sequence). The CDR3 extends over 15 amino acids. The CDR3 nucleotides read TGTGCCAGCAGCCCCGGGGGGGCCCTCTACAATGAGCAGTTCTTC. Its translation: CASSPGGALYNEQFF.

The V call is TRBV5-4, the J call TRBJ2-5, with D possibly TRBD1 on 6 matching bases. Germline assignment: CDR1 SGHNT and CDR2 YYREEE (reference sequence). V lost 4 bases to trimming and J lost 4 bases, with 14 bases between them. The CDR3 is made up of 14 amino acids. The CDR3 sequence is CASSPQGFRETQYF. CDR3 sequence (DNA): TGTGCCAGCAGCCCGCAGGGGTTTCGAGAGACCCAGTACTTC. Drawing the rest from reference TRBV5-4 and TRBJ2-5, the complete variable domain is ETGVTQSPTHLIKTRGQQVTLRCSSQSGHNTVSWYQQALGQGPQFIFQYYREEENGRGNFPPRFSGLQFPNYSSELNVNALELDDSALYLCASSPQGFRETQYFGPGTRLLVL.

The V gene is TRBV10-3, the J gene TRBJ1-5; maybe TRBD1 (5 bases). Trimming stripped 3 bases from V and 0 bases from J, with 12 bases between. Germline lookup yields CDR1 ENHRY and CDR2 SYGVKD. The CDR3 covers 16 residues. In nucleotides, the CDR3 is TGTGCCATCAGTGAACAGGAGGGCGGTAGCAATCAGCCCCAGCATTTT. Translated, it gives CAISEQEGGSNQPQHF.

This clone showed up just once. CDR3 nucleotides: TGTGCCAGCAGCCCCAGGGGAGGGCCCGGGGAGCTGTTTTTT. As protein: CASSPRGGPGELFF. This chain connects TRBV7-9 to TRBJ2-2; D possibly corresponds to TRBD2 (7 bases). Deletions cut 5 bases from V and 6 bases from J, with 13 bases between. Per the germline V gene, CDR1 is SEHNR and CDR2 is FQNEAQ (reference sequence). CDR3 length: 14 residues.

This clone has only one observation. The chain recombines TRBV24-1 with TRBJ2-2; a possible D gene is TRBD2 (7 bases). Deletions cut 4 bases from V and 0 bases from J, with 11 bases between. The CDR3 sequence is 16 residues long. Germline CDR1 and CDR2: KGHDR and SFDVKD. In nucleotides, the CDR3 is TGTGCCACCAGTGAGGGGGGGGGCACGAACACCGGGGAGCTGTTTTTT. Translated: CATSEGGGTNTGELFF.

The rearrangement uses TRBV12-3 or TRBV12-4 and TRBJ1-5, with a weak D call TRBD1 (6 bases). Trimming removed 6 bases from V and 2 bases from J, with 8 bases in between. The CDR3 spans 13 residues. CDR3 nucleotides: TGTGCCAGCAGGGGACATGGCAATCAGCCCCAGCATTTT. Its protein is CASRGHGNQPQHF.

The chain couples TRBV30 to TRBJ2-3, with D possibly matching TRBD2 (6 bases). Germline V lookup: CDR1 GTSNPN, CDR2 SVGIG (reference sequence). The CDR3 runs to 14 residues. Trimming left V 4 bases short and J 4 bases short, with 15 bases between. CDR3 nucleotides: TGTGCCTGGATATCGACTAGGGTGGCAGATACGCAGTATTTT. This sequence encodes CAWISTRVADTQYF.

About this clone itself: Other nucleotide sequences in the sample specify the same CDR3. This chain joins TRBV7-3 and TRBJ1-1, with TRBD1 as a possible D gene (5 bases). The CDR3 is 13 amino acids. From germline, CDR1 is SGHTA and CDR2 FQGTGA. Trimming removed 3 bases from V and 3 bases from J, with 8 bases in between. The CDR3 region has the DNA TGTGCCAGCAGCTTCCAAGGGGACACTGAAGCTTTCTTT. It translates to CASSFQGDTEAFF.

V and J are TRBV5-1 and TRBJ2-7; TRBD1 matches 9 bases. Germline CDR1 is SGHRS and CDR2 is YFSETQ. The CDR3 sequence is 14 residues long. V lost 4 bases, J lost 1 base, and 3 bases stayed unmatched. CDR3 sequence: CASSAGTGSYEQYF. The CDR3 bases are TGCGCCAGCAGCGCAGGGACAGGGTCCTACGAGCAGTACTTC. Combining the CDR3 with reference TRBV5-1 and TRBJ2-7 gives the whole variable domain KAGVTQTPRYLIKTRGQQVTLSCSPISGHRSVSWYQQTPGQGLQFLFEYFSETQRNKGNFPGRFSGRQFSNSRSEMNVSTLELGDSALYLCASSAGTGSYEQYFGPGTRLTVT.

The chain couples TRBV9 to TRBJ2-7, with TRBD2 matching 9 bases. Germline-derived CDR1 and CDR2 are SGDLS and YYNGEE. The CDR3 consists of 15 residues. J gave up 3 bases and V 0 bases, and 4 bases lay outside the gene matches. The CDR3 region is CASSVGQRGDYEQYF. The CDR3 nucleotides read TGTGCCAGCAGCGTAGGTCAGCGGGGGGACTACGAGCAGTACTTC.

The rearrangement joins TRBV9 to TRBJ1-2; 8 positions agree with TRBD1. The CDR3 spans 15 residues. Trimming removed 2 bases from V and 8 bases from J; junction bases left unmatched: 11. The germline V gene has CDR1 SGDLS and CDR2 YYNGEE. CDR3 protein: CASSVPGGTEAGYTF. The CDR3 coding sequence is TGTGCCAGCAGCGTCCCAGGGGGCACTGAGGCGGGCTACACCTTC.

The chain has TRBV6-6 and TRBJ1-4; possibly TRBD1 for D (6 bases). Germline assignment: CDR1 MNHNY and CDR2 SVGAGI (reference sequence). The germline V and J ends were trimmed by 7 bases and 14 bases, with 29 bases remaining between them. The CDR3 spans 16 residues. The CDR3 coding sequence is TGTGCCAGCACCCGCGGGGGGGCAGGTCGGCCACAAGTGCTGTTTTTT. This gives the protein CASTRGGAGRPQVLFF.

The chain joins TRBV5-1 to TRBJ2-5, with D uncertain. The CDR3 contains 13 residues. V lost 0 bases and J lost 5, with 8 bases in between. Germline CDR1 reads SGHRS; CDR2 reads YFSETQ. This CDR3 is CASSLGFGETQYF. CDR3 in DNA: TGCGCCAGCAGCTTGGGCTTCGGGGAGACCCAGTACTTC.

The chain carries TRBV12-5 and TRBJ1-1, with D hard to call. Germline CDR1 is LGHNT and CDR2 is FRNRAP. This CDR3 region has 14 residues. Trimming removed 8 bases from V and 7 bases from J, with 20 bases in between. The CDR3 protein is CASQTAPPGDEAFF. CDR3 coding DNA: TGTGCTAGTCAAACAGCTCCGCCCGGTGATGAAGCTTTCTTT.

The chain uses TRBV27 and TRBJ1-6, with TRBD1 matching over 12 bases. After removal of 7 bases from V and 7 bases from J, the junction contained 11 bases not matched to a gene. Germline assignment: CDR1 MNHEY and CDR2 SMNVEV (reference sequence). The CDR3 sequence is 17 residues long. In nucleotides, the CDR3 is TGTGCCAGCACCTTAAGGGGACAGGGGGCAGGGAATTCACCCCTCCACTTT. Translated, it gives CASTLRGQGAGNSPLHF.

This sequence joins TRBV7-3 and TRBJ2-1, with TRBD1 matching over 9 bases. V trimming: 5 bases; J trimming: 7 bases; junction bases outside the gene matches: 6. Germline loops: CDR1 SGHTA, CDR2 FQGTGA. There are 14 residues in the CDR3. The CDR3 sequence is CASSTQGARNEQFF. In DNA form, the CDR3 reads TGTGCCAGCAGCACACAGGGGGCGCGAAATGAGCAGTTCTTC.

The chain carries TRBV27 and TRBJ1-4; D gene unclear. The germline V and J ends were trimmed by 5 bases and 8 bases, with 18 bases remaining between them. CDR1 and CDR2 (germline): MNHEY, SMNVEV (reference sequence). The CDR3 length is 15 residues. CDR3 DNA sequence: TGTGCCAGCAGTCCGCGAAGCGGGAGGGCCGAAAAACTGTTTTTT. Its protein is CASSPRSGRAEKLFF.

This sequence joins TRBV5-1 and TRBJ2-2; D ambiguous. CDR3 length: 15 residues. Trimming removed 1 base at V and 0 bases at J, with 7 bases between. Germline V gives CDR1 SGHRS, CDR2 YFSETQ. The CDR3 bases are TGCGCCAGCAGCTTGCTGGCGGCGAACACCGGGGAGCTGTTTTTT. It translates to CASSLLAANTGELFF.

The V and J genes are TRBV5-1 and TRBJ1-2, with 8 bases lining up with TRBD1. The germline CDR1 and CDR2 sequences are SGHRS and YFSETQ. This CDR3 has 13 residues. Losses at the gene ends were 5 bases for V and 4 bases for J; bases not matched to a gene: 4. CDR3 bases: TGCGCCAGCAGGGAAACAGGGGGCTATGGCTACACCTTC. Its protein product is CASRETGGYGYTF. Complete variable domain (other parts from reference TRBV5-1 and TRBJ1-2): KAGVTQTPRYLIKTRGQQVTLSCSPISGHRSVSWYQQTPGQGLQFLFEYFSETQRNKGNFPGRFSGRQFSNSRSEMNVSTLELGDSALYLCASRETGGYGYTFGSGTRLTVV.

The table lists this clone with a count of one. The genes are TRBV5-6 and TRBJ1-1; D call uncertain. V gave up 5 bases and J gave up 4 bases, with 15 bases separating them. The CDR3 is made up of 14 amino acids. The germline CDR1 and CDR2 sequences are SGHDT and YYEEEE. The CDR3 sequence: CASRRWPGPTEAFF. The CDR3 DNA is TGTGCCAGCAGACGCTGGCCAGGCCCCACTGAAGCTTTCTTT.

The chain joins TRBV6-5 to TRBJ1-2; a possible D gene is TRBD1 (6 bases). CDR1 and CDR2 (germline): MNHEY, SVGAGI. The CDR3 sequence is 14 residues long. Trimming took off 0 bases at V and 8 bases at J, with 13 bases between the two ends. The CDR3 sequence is CASSYSTQDSGYTF. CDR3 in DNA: TGTGCCAGCAGTTACTCGACGCAGGACAGCGGCTACACCTTC.